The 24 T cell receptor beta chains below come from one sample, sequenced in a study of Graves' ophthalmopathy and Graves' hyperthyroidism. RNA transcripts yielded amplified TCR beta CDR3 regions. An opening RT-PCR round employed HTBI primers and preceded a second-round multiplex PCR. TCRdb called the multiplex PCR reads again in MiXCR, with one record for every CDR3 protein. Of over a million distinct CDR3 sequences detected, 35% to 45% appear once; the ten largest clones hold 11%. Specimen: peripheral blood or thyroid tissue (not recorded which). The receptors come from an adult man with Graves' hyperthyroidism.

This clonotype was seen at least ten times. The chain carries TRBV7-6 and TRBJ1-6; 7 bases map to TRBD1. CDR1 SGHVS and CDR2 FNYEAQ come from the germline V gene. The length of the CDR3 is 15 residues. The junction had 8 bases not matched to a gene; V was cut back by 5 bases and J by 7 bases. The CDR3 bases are TGTGCCAGCAGCCCCACCGCGACAGGGAATTCACCCCTCCACTTT. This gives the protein CASSPTATGNSPLHF.

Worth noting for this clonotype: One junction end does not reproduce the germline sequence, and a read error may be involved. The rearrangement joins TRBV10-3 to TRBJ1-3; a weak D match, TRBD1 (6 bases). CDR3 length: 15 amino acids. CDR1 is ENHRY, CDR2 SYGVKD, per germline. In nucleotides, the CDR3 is TGTGCCAGCAGTCGACAGGACCCCTCTGGAAACACCATATATTTT. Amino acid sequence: CASSRQDPSGNTIYF.

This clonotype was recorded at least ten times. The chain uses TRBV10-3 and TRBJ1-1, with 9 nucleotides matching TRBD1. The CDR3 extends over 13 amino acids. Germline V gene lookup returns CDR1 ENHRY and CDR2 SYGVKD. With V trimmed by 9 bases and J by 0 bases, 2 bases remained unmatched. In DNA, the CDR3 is TGTGCCATACGGGACAGGGTGAACACTGAAGCTTTCTTT. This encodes CAIRDRVNTEAFF.

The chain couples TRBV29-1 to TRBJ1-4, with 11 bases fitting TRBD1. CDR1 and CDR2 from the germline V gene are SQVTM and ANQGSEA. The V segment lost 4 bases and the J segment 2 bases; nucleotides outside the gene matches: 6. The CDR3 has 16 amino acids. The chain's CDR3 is CSVGIGTGGTNEKLFF. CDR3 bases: TGCAGCGTTGGGATAGGGACAGGGGGTACTAATGAAAAACTGTTTTTT.

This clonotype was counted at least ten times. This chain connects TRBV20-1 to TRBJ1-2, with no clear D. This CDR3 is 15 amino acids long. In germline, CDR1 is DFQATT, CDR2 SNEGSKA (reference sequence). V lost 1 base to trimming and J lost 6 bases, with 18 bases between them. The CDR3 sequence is CSARAAQRLLDGYTF. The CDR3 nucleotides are TGCAGTGCTAGAGCCGCACAGCGACTCCTTGATGGCTACACCTTC.

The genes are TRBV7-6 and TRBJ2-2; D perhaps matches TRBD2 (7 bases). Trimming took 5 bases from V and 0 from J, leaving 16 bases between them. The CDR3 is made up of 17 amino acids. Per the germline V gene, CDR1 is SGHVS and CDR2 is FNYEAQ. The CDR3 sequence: CASSQDGEGANTGELFF. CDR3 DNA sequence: TGTGCCAGCAGCCAAGATGGGGAGGGGGCGAACACCGGGGAGCTGTTTTTT.

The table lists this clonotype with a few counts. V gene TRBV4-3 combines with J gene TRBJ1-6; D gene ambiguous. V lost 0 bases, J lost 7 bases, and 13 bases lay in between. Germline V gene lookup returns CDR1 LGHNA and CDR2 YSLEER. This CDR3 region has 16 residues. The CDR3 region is CASSQEGSRVNSPLHF. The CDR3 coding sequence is TGCGCCAGCAGCCAAGAAGGATCGAGGGTGAATTCACCCCTCCACTTT.

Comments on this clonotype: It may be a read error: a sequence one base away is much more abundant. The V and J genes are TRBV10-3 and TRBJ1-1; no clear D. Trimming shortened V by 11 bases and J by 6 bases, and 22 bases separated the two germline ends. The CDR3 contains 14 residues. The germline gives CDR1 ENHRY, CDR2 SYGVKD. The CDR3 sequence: CAGSYLGVGPEAFF. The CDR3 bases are TGTGCCGGCAGTTACCTTGGGGTCGGGCCTGAAGCTTTCTTT.

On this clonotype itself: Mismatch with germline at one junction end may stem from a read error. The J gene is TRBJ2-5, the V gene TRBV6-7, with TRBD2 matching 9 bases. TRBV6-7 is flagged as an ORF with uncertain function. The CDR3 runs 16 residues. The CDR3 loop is CASSYRGLASQETRYF. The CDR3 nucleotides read TGTGCCAGCAGTTACAGGGGACTAGCTTCTCAGGAGACCCGGTACTTC.

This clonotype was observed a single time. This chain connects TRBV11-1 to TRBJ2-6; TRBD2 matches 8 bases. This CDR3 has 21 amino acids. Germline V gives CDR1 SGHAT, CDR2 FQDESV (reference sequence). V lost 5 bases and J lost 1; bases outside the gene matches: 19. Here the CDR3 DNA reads TGTGCCAGCAGCATCGGTCGGTTCGGGACTAGGGGCCTTTCTGGGGCCAACGTCCTGACTTTC. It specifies CASSIGRFGTRGLSGANVLTF.

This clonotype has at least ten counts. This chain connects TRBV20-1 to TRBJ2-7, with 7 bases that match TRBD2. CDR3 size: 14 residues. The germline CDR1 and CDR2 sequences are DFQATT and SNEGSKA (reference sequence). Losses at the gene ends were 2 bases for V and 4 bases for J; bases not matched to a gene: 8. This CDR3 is CSARSWGGVYEQYF. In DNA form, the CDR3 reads TGCAGTGCTAGATCCTGGGGGGGAGTGTACGAGCAGTACTTC.

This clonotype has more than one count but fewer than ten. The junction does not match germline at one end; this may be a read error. This chain's CDR3 is CDSSYEQYF. The CDR3 DNA follows: TGTGACAGCAGCTACGAGCAGTACTTC. The rearrangement uses TRBV7-9 and TRBJ2-7; no clear D gene. The germline CDR1 and CDR2 sequences are SEHNR and FQNEAQ (reference sequence). The CDR3 loop spans 9 amino acids.

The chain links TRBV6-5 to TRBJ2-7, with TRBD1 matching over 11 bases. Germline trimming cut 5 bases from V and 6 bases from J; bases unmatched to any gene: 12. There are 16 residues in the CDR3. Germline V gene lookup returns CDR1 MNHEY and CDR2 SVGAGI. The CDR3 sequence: CASSLQTGTGGFEQYF. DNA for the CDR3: TGTGCCAGCAGTCTCCAAACCGGGACAGGGGGATTCGAGCAGTACTTC.

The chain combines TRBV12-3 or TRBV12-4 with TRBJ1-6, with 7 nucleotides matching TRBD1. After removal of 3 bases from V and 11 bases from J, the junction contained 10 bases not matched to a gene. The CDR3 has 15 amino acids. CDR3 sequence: CASSFRIGQGAPLHF. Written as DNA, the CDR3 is TGTGCCAGCAGTTTTAGGATTGGGCAGGGGGCACCCCTCCACTTT.

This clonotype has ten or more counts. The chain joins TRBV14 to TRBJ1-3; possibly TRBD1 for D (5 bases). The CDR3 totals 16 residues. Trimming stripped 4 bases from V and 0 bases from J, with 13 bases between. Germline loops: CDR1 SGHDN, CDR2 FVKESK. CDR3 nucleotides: TGTGCCAGCAGCCCTACGGGACTCCTCTCTGGAAACACCATATATTTT. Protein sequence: CASSPTGLLSGNTIYF.

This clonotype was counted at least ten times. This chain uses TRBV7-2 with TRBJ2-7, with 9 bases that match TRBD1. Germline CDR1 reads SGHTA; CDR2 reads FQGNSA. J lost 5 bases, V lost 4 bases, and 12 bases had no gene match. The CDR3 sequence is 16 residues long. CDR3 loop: CASSSLPGQGYHEQYF. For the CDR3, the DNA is TGTGCCAGCAGCTCACTCCCGGGACAGGGTTACCACGAGCAGTACTTC.

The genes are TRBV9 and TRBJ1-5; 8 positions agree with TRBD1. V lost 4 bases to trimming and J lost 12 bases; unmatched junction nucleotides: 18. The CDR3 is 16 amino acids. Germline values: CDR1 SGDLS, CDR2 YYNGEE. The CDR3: CASSQDTGQGVVLQHF. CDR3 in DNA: TGTGCCAGCAGCCAAGATACTGGACAGGGAGTGGTGCTCCAGCATTTT.

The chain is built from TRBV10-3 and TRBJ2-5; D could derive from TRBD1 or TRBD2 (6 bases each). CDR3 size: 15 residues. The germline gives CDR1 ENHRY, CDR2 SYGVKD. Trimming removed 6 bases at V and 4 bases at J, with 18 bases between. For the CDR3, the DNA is TGTGCCATCAGAGAGGGGGAGGATCGGGGAGAGACCCAGTACTTC. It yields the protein CAIREGEDRGETQYF.

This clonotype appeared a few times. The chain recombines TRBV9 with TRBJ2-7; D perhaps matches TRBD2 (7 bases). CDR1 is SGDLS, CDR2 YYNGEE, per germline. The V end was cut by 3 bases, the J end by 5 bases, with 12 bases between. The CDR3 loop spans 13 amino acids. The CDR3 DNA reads TGTGCCAGCAGCGACGGGGGGACAAACGAGCAGTACTTC. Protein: CASSDGGTNEQYF.

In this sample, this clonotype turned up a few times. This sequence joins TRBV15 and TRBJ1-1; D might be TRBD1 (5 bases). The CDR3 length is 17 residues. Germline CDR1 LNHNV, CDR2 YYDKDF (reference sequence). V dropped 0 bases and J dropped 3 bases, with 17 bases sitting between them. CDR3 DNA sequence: TGTGCCACCAGCAGAGATCGATTTCGGGGGGAAGACACTGAAGCTTTCTTT. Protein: CATSRDRFRGEDTEAFF. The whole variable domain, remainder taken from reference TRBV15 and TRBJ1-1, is DAMVIQNPRYQVTQFGKPVTLSCSQTLNHNVMYWYQQKSSQAPKLLFHYYDKDFNNEADTPDNFQSRRPNTSFCFLDIRSPGLGDTAMYLCATSRDRFRGEDTEAFFGQGTRLTVV.

CDR3: CASRTLVQETQYF. In nucleotides, the CDR3 is TGTGCCAGCAGAACCCTCGTACAAGAGACCCAGTACTTC. The V call is TRBV6-2 or TRBV6-3, the J call TRBJ2-5; the D is unclear. The ends were cut back, 6 bases at V and 2 bases at J, with 10 bases in the middle. Germline lookup yields CDR1 MNHEY and CDR2 SVGEGT. CDR3 length: 13 amino acids.

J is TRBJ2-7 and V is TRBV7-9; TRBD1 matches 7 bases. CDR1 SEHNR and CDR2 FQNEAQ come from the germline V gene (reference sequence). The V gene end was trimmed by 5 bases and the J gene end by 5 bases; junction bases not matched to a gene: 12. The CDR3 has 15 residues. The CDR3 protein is CASSRTGTADDEQYF. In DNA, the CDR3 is TGTGCCAGCAGCCGTACGGGGACAGCTGATGACGAGCAGTACTTC.

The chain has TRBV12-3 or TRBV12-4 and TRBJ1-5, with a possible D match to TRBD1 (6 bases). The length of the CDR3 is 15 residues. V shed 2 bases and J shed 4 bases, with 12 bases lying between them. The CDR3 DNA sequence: TGTGCCAGCAGTTTAAACAGGGCTAATAATCAGCCCCAGCATTTT. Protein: CASSLNRANNQPQHF.

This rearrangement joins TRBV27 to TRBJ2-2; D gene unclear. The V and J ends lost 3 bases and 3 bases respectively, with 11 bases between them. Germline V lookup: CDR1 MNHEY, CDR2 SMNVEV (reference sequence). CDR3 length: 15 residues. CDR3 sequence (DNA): TGTGCCAGCAGTTTTCCGTTTGGGGACACCGGGGAGCTGTTTTTT. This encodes CASSFPFGDTGELFF.